These 25 T cell receptor beta chains share one sample of origin, sequenced in a study of T cells after yellow fever vaccination. One entry per CDR3 protein, called by TCRdb with MiXCR from the 5' RACE reads. Among about 220,000 distinct CDR3 sequences listed, 3% to 3.5% were seen once. The sequences come from CD4+ T cells sorted from PBMCs, collected 10 days after the yellow fever booster vaccination. The source is a man younger than 35 who received the YFV17D yellow fever vaccine.

Many counts were recorded for this clonotype. This chain links TRBV6-6 with TRBJ2-7, with D possibly being TRBD2 (6 bases). CDR3 size: 14 residues. The V gene's germline CDR1 is MNHNY and CDR2 SVGAGI (reference sequence). Trimming shortened V by 6 bases and J by 4 bases, and 16 bases separated the two germline ends. CDR3 sequence: CASRQTGRPYEQYV. The CDR3 bases are TGTGCCAGCAGACAAACCGGGAGACCTTACGAGCAGTACGTC.

The chain uses TRBV3-1 and TRBJ1-2; 7 positions agree with TRBD1. Trimming removed 0 bases from V and 8 bases from J; junction bases left unmatched: 6. Germline V gene sequence: CDR1 LGHDT, CDR2 YNNKEL (reference sequence). This CDR3 has 14 amino acids. The CDR3 DNA reads as TGTGCCAGCAGCCAAGATTACAGGGGTGGAGGCTACACCTTC. Amino acids: CASSQDYRGGGYTF.

The V gene is TRBV12-3 or TRBV12-4, the J gene TRBJ1-5; D ambiguous. The CDR3 totals 14 residues. The V end was cut by 7 bases, the J end by 0 bases, with 10 bases between. CDR3 nucleotides: TGTGCCAGCACCAACATCAATAGCAATCAGCCCCAGCATTTT. Its protein is CASTNINSNQPQHF.

This clonotype was seen a handful of times. The chain uses TRBV5-4 and TRBJ1-4; TRBD1 matches 7 bases. With 5 bases clipped from V and 7 bases from J, the junction kept 2 bases outside the gene matches. The CDR3 sequence is 12 residues long. Germline loops: CDR1 SGHNT, CDR2 YYREEE (reference sequence). In DNA form, the CDR3 reads TGTGCCAGCAGTTACAGGGGTGAAAAACTGTTTTTT. Translated: CASSYRGEKLFF.

V is TRBV5-4 and J is TRBJ2-1, with a weak D call TRBD2 (6 bases). The CDR3 extends over 16 amino acids. Germline values: CDR1 SGHNT, CDR2 YYREEE (reference sequence). Deletions cut 4 bases from V and 2 bases from J, with 16 bases between. This CDR3 is CASSKISSAAYNEQFF. The CDR3 DNA follows: TGTGCCAGCAGCAAGATATCTAGCGCCGCCTACAATGAGCAGTTCTTC.

In this sample, this clonotype turned up many times. The chain carries TRBV5-1 and TRBJ2-5; D is undetermined. The CDR3 sequence is 13 residues long. V was pared by 3 bases and J by 5 bases, with 11 bases between. The germline V gene has CDR1 SGHRS and CDR2 YFSETQ. CDR3 sequence reads: CASSSGFKETQYF. The CDR3 DNA is TGCGCCAGCAGCTCCGGGTTCAAGGAGACCCAGTACTTC.

This clonotype was seen a few times. This sequence joins TRBV12-3 or TRBV12-4 and TRBJ2-2; D perhaps matches TRBD1 (5 bases). Trimming took 5 bases from V and 5 from J, leaving 15 bases between them. The CDR3 has 15 residues. In DNA, the CDR3 is TGTGCCAGCAGTGGTACAAACAGACAGACCGGGGAGCTGTTTTTT. This encodes CASSGTNRQTGELFF.

This clonotype was picked up a small number of times. The chain couples TRBV14 to TRBJ1-1; the D gene is possibly TRBD1 (5 bases). V was trimmed by 5 bases and J by 11 bases, leaving 18 bases between them. The CDR3 covers 13 residues. CDR1 is SGHDN, CDR2 FVKESK, per germline. The CDR3 DNA follows: TGTGCCAGCAGCTCCCAATTGGGGACCGAGGCTTTCTTT. Translation gives CASSSQLGTEAFF.

A few counts support this clonotype. Here the CDR3 DNA reads TGCAGTGCTCATGGTGGAACTAATGAAAAACTGTTTTTT. It translates to CSAHGGTNEKLFF. The V call is TRBV20-1, the J call TRBJ1-4; D is unresolved. Germline V lookup: CDR1 DFQATT, CDR2 SNEGSKA (reference sequence). The CDR3 runs 13 residues. Trimming pared 5 bases from V and 1 base from J, leaving 8 bases between.

This chain connects TRBV19 to TRBJ2-7; the D gene is possibly TRBD1 (5 bases). There are 14 residues in the CDR3. Germline lookup yields CDR1 LNHDA and CDR2 SQIVND (reference sequence). V lost 4 bases and J 0 bases, leaving 10 bases between the germline ends. The DNA of the CDR3 is TGTGCCAGTAGTACCGGACACCGCTCCTACGAGCAGTACTTC. Translation: CASSTGHRSYEQYF. The whole variable domain, remainder taken from reference TRBV19 and TRBJ2-7, is DGGITQSPKYLFRKEGQNVTLSCEQNLNHDAMYWYRQDPGQGLRLIYYSQIVNDFQKGDIAEGYSVSREKKESFPLTVTSAQKNPTAFYLCASSTGHRSYEQYFGPGTRLTVT.

J is TRBJ2-7 and V is TRBV6-2 or TRBV6-3; D gene uncertain. The germline V gene has CDR1 MNHEY and CDR2 SVGEGT. V was clipped by 4 bases and J by 0 bases, with 4 bases between them. The CDR3 is 12 residues long. For the CDR3, the DNA is TGTGCCAGCAGTTTTCGCTCCTACGAGCAGTACTTC. Amino acid sequence: CASSFRSYEQYF.

The V and J genes are TRBV10-3 and TRBJ2-5; D is unresolved. CDR3 length equals 13 residues. Germline CDR1 and CDR2: ENHRY and SYGVKD. Trimming stripped 4 bases from V and 2 bases from J, with 8 bases between. CDR3 loop: CAISAAVQETQYF. The CDR3, as DNA: TGTGCCATCAGTGCGGCAGTACAAGAGACCCAGTACTTC.

To note about this clonotype: One base away lies a much larger clone, so this may be a sequencing read error. The chain joins TRBV7-3 to TRBJ2-3; 9 bases agree with TRBD2. CDR1 and CDR2 (germline): SGHTA, FQGTGA. CDR3 size: 16 residues. This chain's CDR3 is CASGFGTSRDTDTQYF. Written as DNA, the CDR3 is TGTGCCAGCGGCTTTGGGACTAGCAGAGACACAGATACGCAGTATTTT.

This clonotype was found many times. The chain carries TRBV7-2 and TRBJ2-1; D might be TRBD1 or TRBD2, each matching 6 bases. This CDR3 has 14 residues. The germline CDR1 and CDR2 sequences are SGHTA and FQGNSA. V lost 5 bases and J 10 bases, leaving 18 bases between the germline ends. The chain's CDR3 is CASSTIRGVQEQFF. DNA for the CDR3: TGTGCCAGCAGCACTATTAGGGGGGTGCAAGAGCAGTTCTTC.

In this sample, this clonotype turned up many times. V is TRBV29-1 and J is TRBJ2-1; D is undetermined. The CDR3 consists of 13 residues. From germline, CDR1 is SQVTM and CDR2 ANQGSEA. V lost 7 bases and J lost 3, with 13 bases in between. The CDR3 DNA follows: TGCAGCGCTTCCCCCGCCAGCTACAATGAGCAGTTCTTC. It encodes CSASPASYNEQFF.

V usage is TRBV18 and J usage is TRBJ2-4, with D perhaps assigned TRBD1 or TRBD2 (5 bases each). The V gene's germline CDR1 is KGHSH and CDR2 LQKENI. V dropped 6 bases and J dropped 0 bases, with 12 bases sitting between them. This CDR3 is built from 15 residues. CDR3 residues: CASSPSGLAKNIQYF. The CDR3, as DNA: TGTGCCAGCTCTCCATCGGGGCTAGCCAAAAACATTCAGTACTTC.

This clonotype occurred a few times. V is TRBV27 and J is TRBJ2-5; no definite D call. This CDR3 contains 11 residues. Looked up from germline, CDR1 is MNHEY and CDR2 is SMNVEV (reference sequence). The germline V and J ends were trimmed by 0 bases and 7 bases, with 3 bases remaining between them. This CDR3 reads CASSLSGTQYF. CDR3 in DNA: TGTGCCAGCAGTTTATCGGGGACCCAGTACTTC.

There are many counts of this clonotype. The chain links TRBV5-1 to TRBJ2-3, with 11 bases fitting TRBD2. There are 17 residues in the CDR3. J was trimmed by 3 bases and V by 3 bases; bases with no gene match: 9. Germline V gene lookup returns CDR1 SGHRS and CDR2 YFSETQ. This chain's CDR3 is CASSSRLSGGVTDTQYF. As DNA, the CDR3 is TGCGCCAGCAGCTCTCGACTTAGCGGGGGGGTTACAGATACGCAGTATTTT.

Ten or more counts support this clonotype. The chain combines TRBV20-1 with TRBJ2-3; a possible D gene is TRBD2 (7 bases). CDR1 is DFQATT, CDR2 SNEGSKA, per germline (reference sequence). The CDR3 has 14 residues. V dropped 6 bases and J dropped 7 bases, with 20 bases sitting between them. CDR3 DNA: TGCAGTGCGCGTGGGGGGGGCGCGGGTTATACGCAGTATTTT. This codes for CSARGGGAGYTQYF.

This clonotype was detected many times. V gene TRBV7-9 combines with J gene TRBJ1-1; D ambiguous. V lost 4 bases and J lost 7, with 13 bases in between. Germline assignment: CDR1 SEHNR and CDR2 FQNEAQ (reference sequence). The CDR3 spans 13 residues. In DNA form, the CDR3 reads TGTGCCAGCAGCTCAAGGGCGGGGATTGAAGCTTTCTTT. Translation: CASSSRAGIEAFF. The entire variable domain, with the rest obtained from reference TRBV7-9 and TRBJ1-1, is as follows: DTGVSQNPRHKITKRGQNVTFRCDPISEHNRLYWYRQTLGQGPEFLTYFQNEAQLEKSRLLSDRFSAERPKGSFSTLEIQRTEQGDSAMYLCASSSRAGIEAFFGQGTRLTVV.

The chain carries TRBV7-9 and TRBJ1-3; D remains unclear. CDR1 is SEHNR and CDR2 is FQNEAQ in the germline V gene (reference sequence). Trimming took off 2 bases at V and 2 bases at J, with 19 bases between the two ends. The CDR3 is 18 residues long. The chain's CDR3 is CASSLSAGGLAAGNTIYF. Here the CDR3 DNA reads TGTGCCAGCAGCTTAAGCGCTGGTGGACTTGCGGCTGGAAACACCATATATTTT.

Ten or more counts support this clonotype. The chain joins TRBV7-2 to TRBJ2-4, with D possibly being TRBD1 (5 bases). CDR1 is SGHTA, CDR2 FQGNSA, per germline. This CDR3 spans 14 amino acids. V was shortened by 1 base and J by 1 base, with 5 bases between the two germline ends. CDR3 nucleotides: TGTGCCAGCAGCTTAGACAGGGCCAAAAACATTCAGTACTTC. Translation gives CASSLDRAKNIQYF.

The V gene is TRBV7-2, the J gene TRBJ1-1, with unresolved D. There are 14 residues in the CDR3. CDR1 is SGHTA, CDR2 FQGNSA, per germline. V was cut by 3 bases and J by 5 bases, with 13 bases left in between. CDR3 sequence (DNA): TGTGCCAGCAGCTTTTGGTCAGGACGTACTGAAGCTTTCTTT. Its translation is CASSFWSGRTEAFF.

V is TRBV7-2 and J is TRBJ2-5; D is unclear. The ends were cut back, 0 bases at V and 1 base at J, with 6 bases in the middle. CDR1 and CDR2 from the germline V gene are SGHTA and FQGNSA. The CDR3 has 14 residues. The chain's CDR3 is CASSLARIQETQYF. DNA of the CDR3: TGTGCCAGCAGCTTAGCGAGGATCCAAGAGACCCAGTACTTC.

This clonotype was observed many times. The rearrangement uses TRBV20-1 and TRBJ2-7, with 7 bases matching TRBD1. The CDR3 contains 13 residues. The V gene end was trimmed by 4 bases and the J gene end by 7 bases; junction bases not matched to a gene: 10. Germline V gives CDR1 DFQATT, CDR2 SNEGSKA (reference sequence). The CDR3 coding sequence is TGCAGTGCTATGGGACAGACCCACTTTGAGCAGTACTTC. It codes for CSAMGQTHFEQYF.